These 27 T cell receptor beta chains share one sample of origin, sequenced in a study of identical twins. TCRdb used MiXCR to reprocess the 5' RACE reads, holding one entry per CDR3 protein. The sample lists about 100,000 distinct CDR3 sequences; under 6.5% were seen once. Sequenced input: memory T cells sorted from blood. Receptor source: a woman aged 50 to 60 in good health.

In its sample, this clonotype was seen many times. The germline gene is not matched at one end of the junction; a read error may be the cause. The chain carries TRBV7-9 and TRBJ2-1; D is undetermined. The CDR3 runs 12 residues. The germline CDR1 and CDR2 sequences are SEHNR and FQNEAQ (reference sequence). CDR3 in DNA: TGTGCCAGCAGCTTACGTCTCTGGGATGATAACTTC. This sequence encodes CASSLRLWDDNF.

This clonotype was recorded at least ten times. The chain employs TRBV6-5 and TRBJ2-3; D may be TRBD1 or TRBD2 (5 bases each). Trimming left V 5 bases short and J 8 bases short, with 8 bases between. Germline CDR1 reads MNHEY; CDR2 reads SVGAGI. The CDR3 sequence is 11 residues long. CDR3 in amino acids: CASSPGTTQYF. The CDR3 DNA is TGTGCCAGCAGTCCCGGGACTACGCAGTATTTT.

This clonotype was detected ten times or more. The gene calls are TRBV1 and TRBJ2-6; the D segment call TRBD2 is taken from the table without a DNA check. TRBV1 is flagged as a pseudogene. The CDR3 has 18 residues. CDR3 protein: CTSSQDGASGDRANVLTF. As DNA, the CDR3 is TGCACCAGCAGCCAAGATGGGGCTAGCGGAGACCGGGCCAACGTCCTGACTTTC.

This clonotype was recorded at least ten times. V is TRBV28 and J is TRBJ1-1, with a tentative D call TRBD1 (6 bases). The V and J ends lost 3 bases and 5 bases respectively, with 16 bases between them. CDR3 length: 15 residues. Germline V gene lookup returns CDR1 MDHEN and CDR2 SYDVKM. The CDR3, as DNA: TGTGCCAGCAGTTTTCATCCCAGGGGTCAGACTGAAGCTTTCTTT. It codes for CASSFHPRGQTEAFF.

There are many counts of this clonotype. This rearrangement joins TRBV4-2 to TRBJ2-1; 8 nucleotides align to TRBD1. V shed 0 bases and J 7 bases; nucleotides not matched to a gene: 5. This CDR3 comprises 15 residues. Germline V gene data show CDR1 as LGHNA and CDR2 as YNFKEQ. DNA of the CDR3: TGTGCCAGCAGCCAAGAATGGACAGGGAAGAATGAGCAGTTCTTC. Amino acids: CASSQEWTGKNEQFF.

This clonotype was seen ten or more times. The V gene is TRBV5-1, the J gene TRBJ1-2; no firm D call. The CDR3 is 13 residues long. In germline, CDR1 is SGHRS, CDR2 YFSETQ. V was pared by 1 base and J by 8 bases, with 12 bases between. CDR3 protein: CASSLNLLGGYTF. For the CDR3, the DNA is TGCGCCAGCAGCTTGAACCTCCTCGGGGGCTACACCTTC.

This clonotype appeared a few times. The chain employs TRBV2 and TRBJ2-1; TRBD2 agrees at 9 bases. CDR1 and CDR2 from the germline V gene are SNHLY and FYNNEI. V shed 2 bases and J 14 bases; nucleotides not matched to a gene: 13. The CDR3 has 15 residues. The CDR3 coding sequence is TGTGCCAGCAGTGAAAAGGTACTAGCGGGCTCCAGGGAGTTCTTC. Its protein is CASSEKVLAGSREFF.

This clonotype occurred a few times. This chain connects TRBV28 to TRBJ1-2; unclear D gene. The CDR3 covers 13 residues. Germline loops: CDR1 MDHEN, CDR2 SYDVKM. V was trimmed by 7 bases and J by 4 bases, leaving 13 bases between them. CDR3 sequence: CASIRPGTYGYTF. The CDR3 DNA is TGTGCCAGCATTAGGCCGGGCACCTATGGCTACACCTTC.

This clonotype was found many times. The chain recombines TRBV24-1 with TRBJ2-1, with D possibly being TRBD2 (6 bases). CDR1 is KGHDR, CDR2 SFDVKD, per germline. V gave up 3 bases and J gave up 4 bases, with 9 bases separating them. CDR3 length: 14 amino acids. The CDR3 bases are TGTGCCACCAGTGATAGGAGGGCTTACAATGAGCAGTTCTTC. As protein: CATSDRRAYNEQFF.

This clonotype was observed at least ten times. The chain couples TRBV4-1 to TRBJ2-5; tentatively, D is TRBD2 (6 bases). Germline V lookup: CDR1 MGHRA, CDR2 YSYEKL. Deletions cut 1 base from V and 2 bases from J, with 11 bases between. This CDR3 has 15 residues. The CDR3 region has the DNA TGCGCCAGCAGCCAAGGCGGGACCGATCAAGAGACCCAGTACTTC. Translated, it gives CASSQGGTDQETQYF.

This clonotype was seen ten or more times. The V and J genes are TRBV20-1 and TRBJ1-1; D gene ambiguous. V dropped 6 bases and J dropped 6 bases, with 11 bases sitting between them. The CDR3 runs 11 residues. Per germline, CDR1 DFQATT and CDR2 SNEGSKA (reference sequence). The CDR3, as DNA: TGCAGTGCAGAGGGTACCTCTGAAGCTTTCTTT. This encodes CSAEGTSEAFF.

The CDR3 DNA is TGTGCCAGCAGCCCGGAGGGGGGGAGTCAGCCCCAGCATTTT. Protein product: CASSPEGGSQPQHF. The chain has TRBV5-5 and TRBJ1-5; TRBD1 might be the D (6 bases). The V and J ends lost 4 bases and 6 bases respectively, with 14 bases between them. Germline V gives CDR1 SGHKS, CDR2 YYEKEE (reference sequence). CDR3 length equals 14 residues. Together with reference TRBV5-5 and TRBJ1-5, the CDR3 gives the full variable domain: DAGVTQSPTHLIKTRGQQVTLRCSPISGHKSVSWYQQVLGQGPQFIFQYYEKEERGRGNFPDRFSARQFPNYSSELNVNALLLGDSALYLCASSPEGGSQPQHFGDGTRLSIL.

This clonotype was counted at least ten times. The V and J genes are TRBV7-6 and TRBJ2-3; D remains ambiguous. Trimming removed 5 bases at V and 2 bases at J, with 5 bases between. This CDR3 region has 12 residues. From germline, CDR1 is SGHVS and CDR2 FNYEAQ. This chain's CDR3 is CASSPDTDTQYF. In DNA form, the CDR3 reads TGTGCCAGCAGCCCCGACACAGATACGCAGTATTTT.

The table lists this clonotype with a few counts. The rearrangement links TRBV14 to TRBJ2-1; 7 bases match TRBD2. CDR3 length: 13 residues. Germline V gene lookup returns CDR1 SGHDN and CDR2 FVKESK. The ends lost 3 bases at V and 13 bases at J; junction bases unmatched: 9. Here the CDR3 DNA reads TGTGCCAGCAGCCAGACGGGACTAAGGAGTCAGTTCTTC. It encodes CASSQTGLRSQFF.

This clonotype has a count of ten or more. This chain joins TRBV4-1 and TRBJ2-7, with 10 bases fitting TRBD2. The junction had 12 bases not matched to a gene; V was cut back by 1 base and J by 6 bases. CDR3 length: 17 amino acids. Germline V CDR1 and CDR2: MGHRA, YSYEKL. The CDR3 region has the DNA TGCGCCAGCAGCCAAGCGATAGCGGGAGGACGACGGGGCGAGCAGTACGTC. It is translated as CASSQAIAGGRRGEQYV.

This clonotype was seen a few times. J is TRBJ2-6 and V is TRBV30; D unclear. V lost 2 bases, J lost 4 bases, and 15 bases lay in between. From germline, CDR1 is GTSNPN and CDR2 SVGIG (reference sequence). This CDR3 spans 16 amino acids. In nucleotides, the CDR3 is TGTGCCTGGAGTCGTGCGACGAGCTCCGGGGCCAACGTCCTGACTTTC. It encodes CAWSRATSSGANVLTF.

This clonotype has at least ten counts. The CDR3 spells CASTGTGLSPLHF. The CDR3 coding sequence is TGTGCCAGCACCGGGACAGGGCTTTCACCCCTCCACTTT. The chain combines TRBV11-3 with TRBJ1-6, with 9 bases lining up with TRBD1. This CDR3 spans 13 amino acids. In germline, CDR1 is SGHNT, CDR2 YENEEA. The V gene end was trimmed by 7 bases and the J gene end by 9 bases; junction bases not matched to a gene: 4.

The CDR3 loop is CASSSSIPRDTQYF. The CDR3 nucleotides are TGTGCCAGCAGTTCCTCCATACCGCGCGATACGCAGTATTTT. The rearrangement uses TRBV27 and TRBJ2-3; unclear D gene. V lost 4 bases to trimming and J lost 6 bases, with 14 bases between them. CDR3 length equals 14 residues. Germline V lookup: CDR1 MNHEY, CDR2 SMNVEV (reference sequence).

This clonotype appeared many times. The gene calls are TRBV20-1 and TRBJ2-3; TRBD1 aligns across 9 bases. Germline V gene lookup returns CDR1 DFQATT and CDR2 SNEGSKA (reference sequence). With 5 bases clipped from V and 5 bases from J, the junction kept 8 bases outside the gene matches. The CDR3 has 14 residues. CDR3 sequence: CSAQEQGAGDTQYF. In DNA form, the CDR3 reads TGCAGTGCTCAAGAACAGGGGGCGGGAGATACGCAGTATTTT.

This clonotype was observed a handful of times. The V and J genes are TRBV30 and TRBJ2-1; TRBD2 agrees at 8 bases. This CDR3 has 14 amino acids. The ends lost 3 bases at V and 2 bases at J; junction bases unmatched: 3. Germline V lookup: CDR1 GTSNPN, CDR2 SVGIG (reference sequence). As DNA, the CDR3 is TGTGCCTGGAGAACTAGCGGAACCTACAATGAGCAGTTCTTC. This gives the protein CAWRTSGTYNEQFF.

CDR3 DNA sequence: TGCAGCGTTAGGTTCTTAGCGGGAGAGACCCAGTACTTC. Its translation is CSVRFLAGETQYF. The rearrangement uses TRBV29-1 and TRBJ2-5, with 7 bases lining up with TRBD2. Germline V CDR1 and CDR2: SQVTM, ANQGSEA. Trimming took 5 bases from V and 4 from J; bases not matched to a gene: 7. The CDR3 contains 13 residues.

This clonotype has more than one count but fewer than ten. The chain has TRBV20-1 and TRBJ1-1, with D possibly being TRBD1 (5 bases). The V end was cut by 1 base, the J end by 7 bases, with 16 bases between. The CDR3 has 14 residues. Germline-derived CDR1 and CDR2 are DFQATT and SNEGSKA (reference sequence). The CDR3 spells CSARGTRDRDEAFF. The CDR3 DNA reads as TGCAGTGCTAGAGGCACCCGGGACCGGGATGAAGCTTTCTTT.

This clonotype was detected many times. The chain carries TRBV5-5 and TRBJ2-1; 7 bases fit TRBD1. CDR1 is SGHKS, CDR2 YYEKEE, per germline (reference sequence). The J segment lost 5 bases and the V segment lost 3 bases, leaving 2 bases of the junction unmatched. This CDR3 has 13 residues. The CDR3 coding sequence is TGTGCCAGCAGCTGGGGACAGAACAATGAGCAGTTCTTC. Translation gives CASSWGQNNEQFF.

CDR3 sequence: CSAPGDADYNEQFF. Here the CDR3 DNA reads TGCAGTGCCCCGGGGGACGCGGACTACAATGAGCAGTTCTTC. This chain connects TRBV20-1 to TRBJ2-1; D may be TRBD2 (6 bases). The CDR3 extends over 14 amino acids. Trimming stripped 6 bases from V and 3 bases from J, with 15 bases between. Germline V gene lookup returns CDR1 DFQATT and CDR2 SNEGSKA (reference sequence).

Ten or more counts support this clonotype. J is TRBJ2-7 and V is TRBV6-1, with D possibly matching TRBD2 (7 bases). V was cut by 9 bases and J by 1 base, with 16 bases left in between. This CDR3 has 14 residues. Germline CDR1 is MNHNS and CDR2 is SASEGT. CDR3 sequence reads: CASRQDGGSYEQYV. As DNA, the CDR3 is TGTGCCAGTAGACAGGACGGGGGGTCCTACGAGCAGTACGTC.

This clonotype has ten or more counts. V is TRBV4-1 and J is TRBJ1-1; D call uncertain. Germline V gene lookup returns CDR1 MGHRA and CDR2 YSYEKL. The CDR3 totals 19 residues. V was clipped by 1 base and J by 3 bases, with 24 bases between them. In nucleotides, the CDR3 is TGCGCCAGCAGCCAAGGAGCCCCCCGGGCCCGATGGCAGGACACTGAAGCTTTCTTT. Translating it yields CASSQGAPRARWQDTEAFF.

This clonotype was found many times. The rearrangement joins TRBV5-1 to TRBJ1-2; 8 bases fit TRBD1. Trimming removed 4 bases from V and 2 bases from J; junction bases left unmatched: 4. This CDR3 is 14 amino acids long. The germline V gene has CDR1 SGHRS and CDR2 YFSETQ. The CDR3 sequence: CASSSTGGNYGYTF. The CDR3 DNA reads as TGCGCCAGCAGCAGCACAGGGGGGAACTATGGCTACACCTTC.